The 32 T cell receptor beta chains in this list originate from one sample, sequenced in a study of T cell responses to AZD1222 COVID-19 vaccine. The table came from immunoSEQ multiplex PCR; TCRdb's copy has only in-frame clones and leaves some out. Here the sample spans about 180,000 clones, roughly nine tenths being singletons. The sample in question was peripheral blood, obtained on day 0 of AZD1222 vaccination. These receptors were taken from an adult in good health.

The chain links TRBV3-1 (or the pseudogene TRBV3-2) to TRBJ2-1; D unclear. The germline CDR1 and CDR2 sequences are LGHDT and YNNKEL (reference sequence). This CDR3 is built from 12 residues. Trimming left V 1 base short and J 4 bases short, with 2 bases between. CDR3 region: CASSQGYNEQFF. In DNA form, the CDR3 reads TGTGCCAGCAGCCAAGGATACAATGAGCAGTTCTTC.

The V call is TRBV7-3, the J call TRBJ2-1; D tentatively fits TRBD1 or TRBD2 (5 bases each). The CDR3 extends over 13 amino acids. Trimming left V 5 bases short and J 10 bases short, with 15 bases between. Germline CDR1 is SGHTA and CDR2 is FQGTGA. For the CDR3, the DNA is TGTGCCAGCAGCCGTGGGAGCGAGGGGGAGCAGTTCTTC. It is translated as CASSRGSEGEQFF.

The chain is built from TRBV28 and TRBJ1-6; a possible D gene is TRBD1 (5 bases). The CDR3 length is 13 residues. The V end lost 10 bases, the J end lost 4 bases, and 11 bases lay between the germline ends. Germline V gives CDR1 MDHEN, CDR2 SYDVKM. CDR3 loop: CATWNRYNSPLHF. In DNA form, the CDR3 reads TGTGCCACTTGGAACAGGTATAATTCACCCCTCCACTTT.

A single count supports this clone. The chain recombines TRBV28 with TRBJ2-5; D may be TRBD1 or TRBD2 (5 bases each). Germline V gives CDR1 MDHEN, CDR2 SYDVKM. The CDR3 consists of 14 residues. With 3 bases removed from V and 5 bases from J, the gap between germline ends came to 13 bases. CDR3 bases: TGTGCCAGCAGTTTTGGGGGAGAGGGGGAGACCCAGTACTTC. Translating it yields CASSFGGEGETQYF.

This chain joins TRBV2 and TRBJ1-1; 7 positions match TRBD1. J was trimmed by 1 base and V by 6 bases; bases with no gene match: 8. Germline V gene sequence: CDR1 SNHLY, CDR2 FYNNEI. The CDR3 length is 15 residues. The CDR3 DNA reads TGTGCCAGCAGGCCCAGGGGGGTGAGGAACACTGAAGCTTTCTTT. Translating it yields CASRPRGVRNTEAFF. Drawing the rest from reference TRBV2 and TRBJ1-1, the complete variable domain is EPEVTQTPSHQVTQMGQEVILRCVPISNHLYFYWYRQILGQKVEFLVSFYNNEISEKSEIFDDQFSVERPDGSNFTLKIRSTKLEDSAMYFCASRPRGVRNTEAFFGQGTRLTVV.

The chain recombines TRBV7-9 with TRBJ1-1; no clear D gene. Germline-derived CDR1 and CDR2 are SEHNR and FQNEAQ (reference sequence). Trimming pared 5 bases from V and 1 base from J, leaving 14 bases between. The CDR3 totals 15 residues. The CDR3 region is CASSNIVSQNTEAFF. The CDR3 region has the DNA TGTGCCAGCAGCAATATAGTATCACAGAACACTGAAGCTTTCTTT.

This chain uses TRBV15 with TRBJ2-7; 7 nucleotides line up with TRBD1. The CDR3 length is 15 residues. Germline CDR1 is LNHNV and CDR2 is YYDKDF (reference sequence). CDR3 amino acids: CATSRDIGTATKMDV. The CDR3 DNA reads TGTGCCACCAGCAGAGATATTGGGACAGCCACAAAAATGGACGTC.

This chain uses TRBV6-2 or TRBV6-3 with TRBJ1-1, with 7 bases identical to TRBD1. This CDR3 has 14 amino acids. Germline lookup yields CDR1 MNHEY and CDR2 SVGEGT. V shed 5 bases, J shed 5 bases, and the junction held 8 bases outside the gene matches. CDR3: CASSTRQGKTEAFF. For the CDR3, the DNA is TGTGCCAGCAGTACCCGACAGGGAAAGACTGAAGCTTTCTTT.

The chain joins TRBV11-2 to TRBJ2-3, with TRBD2 matching 10 bases. The CDR3 totals 15 residues. V dropped 6 bases and J dropped 8; count of bases not matched to a gene: 11. Looked up from germline, CDR1 is SGHAT and CDR2 is FQNNGV. CDR3 DNA: TGTGCCAGCAGACGGACTAGCGGACCCCGTCCTACGCAGTATTTT. Protein: CASRRTSGPRPTQYF.

This clone was detected once. The chain links TRBV24-1 to TRBJ2-1, with no clear D. The CDR3 is 13 amino acids. V was shortened by 7 bases and J by 8 bases, with 14 bases between the two germline ends. Per germline, CDR1 KGHDR and CDR2 SFDVKD. The CDR3 here is CATSGPNFHEQFF. The DNA of the CDR3 is TGTGCCACCAGCGGTCCAAATTTCCATGAGCAGTTCTTC.

The chain carries TRBV14 and TRBJ2-3; D ambiguous. Trimming took off 0 bases at V and 2 bases at J, with 9 bases between the two ends. Germline V gives CDR1 SGHDN, CDR2 FVKESK. There are 15 residues in the CDR3. The CDR3 is CASSQEAGFTDTQYF. The DNA of the CDR3 is TGTGCCAGCAGCCAAGAGGCAGGTTTCACAGATACGCAGTATTTT.

The sample holds a few counts of this clone. The chain recombines TRBV11-2 with TRBJ1-4; D is undetermined. V lost 0 bases to trimming and J lost 4 bases, with 18 bases between them. Germline V gene sequence: CDR1 SGHAT, CDR2 FQNNGV. The CDR3 has 18 amino acids. CDR3 bases: TGTGCCAGCAGCTTAGAGAACTGGGGATACAGCAATAATGAAAAACTGTTTTTT. It encodes CASSLENWGYSNNEKLFF.

The genes are TRBV2 and TRBJ1-2, with 8 positions matching TRBD1. CDR1 SNHLY and CDR2 FYNNEI come from the germline V gene. The trim removed 4 bases at V and 5 bases at J, leaving 6 bases unmatched. This CDR3 has 14 amino acids. This CDR3 is CASSGGRGPYGYTF. Here the CDR3 DNA reads TGTGCCAGCAGTGGTGGCAGGGGGCCTTATGGCTACACCTTC. The full variable domain, with the rest looked up from reference TRBV2 and TRBJ1-2, is EPEVTQTPSHQVTQMGQEVILRCVPISNHLYFYWYRQILGQKVEFLVSFYNNEISEKSEIFDDQFSVERPDGSNFTLKIRSTKLEDSAMYFCASSGGRGPYGYTFGSGTRLTVV.

This clone turned up a few times. Additional DNA sequences in this sample encode the identical CDR3. The V and J genes are TRBV12-5 and TRBJ1-1, with D perhaps matching TRBD1 (5 bases). Per the germline V gene, CDR1 is LGHNT and CDR2 is FRNRAP. This CDR3 is built from 14 residues. Trimming stripped 2 bases from V and 1 base from J, with 8 bases between. The CDR3 nucleotides read TGTGCTAGTGGTTTGTCGGGGACGAACACTGAAGCTTTCTTT. Translation gives CASGLSGTNTEAFF.

The chain links TRBV29-1 to TRBJ2-5; unclear D gene. The CDR3 sequence is 12 residues long. The V and J ends lost 4 bases and 5 bases respectively, with 11 bases between them. Germline values: CDR1 SQVTM, CDR2 ANQGSEA. CDR3 coding DNA: TGCAGCGTTGCGGACGGCTCGGAGACCCAGTACTTC. Translating gives CSVADGSETQYF.

The chain combines TRBV5-1 with TRBJ2-5; D is uncertain. Germline V lookup: CDR1 SGHRS, CDR2 YFSETQ. The V and J ends lost 1 base and 5 bases respectively, with 12 bases between them. The CDR3 runs to 14 residues. The CDR3 DNA reads as TGCGCCAGCAGCTTGACGGGCTTGAGGGAGACCCAGTACTTC. Its translation is CASSLTGLRETQYF. Complete variable domain (other parts from reference TRBV5-1 and TRBJ2-5): KAGVTQTPRYLIKTRGQQVTLSCSPISGHRSVSWYQQTPGQGLQFLFEYFSETQRNKGNFPGRFSGRQFSNSRSEMNVSTLELGDSALYLCASSLTGLRETQYFGPGTRLLVL.

This chain joins TRBV7-9 and TRBJ1-2; 10 bases map to TRBD1. V was pared by 0 bases and J by 6 bases, with 4 bases of the junction left unmatched. CDR1 is SEHNR, CDR2 FQNEAQ, per germline (reference sequence). The length of the CDR3 is 15 residues. The CDR3 here is CASSLARQGAHGYTF. For the CDR3, the DNA is TGTGCCAGCAGCTTAGCCCGACAGGGGGCACATGGCTACACCTTC. The whole variable domain, remainder taken from reference TRBV7-9 and TRBJ1-2, is DTGVSQNPRHKITKRGQNVTFRCDPISEHNRLYWYRQTLGQGPEFLTYFQNEAQLEKSRLLSDRFSAERPKGSFSTLEIQRTEQGDSAMYLCASSLARQGAHGYTFGSGTRLTVV.

The V call is TRBV18, the J call TRBJ2-1, with 9 bases aligning to TRBD2. CDR1 is KGHSH, CDR2 LQKENI, per germline. V shed 2 bases, J shed 1 base, and the junction held 3 bases outside the gene matches. The CDR3 is 16 amino acids. Here the CDR3 reads CASSPKREASYNEQFF. DNA of the CDR3: TGTGCCAGCTCACCAAAGCGGGAGGCATCCTACAATGAGCAGTTCTTC.

The V call is TRBV5-5, the J call TRBJ1-5, with D maybe TRBD1 (5 bases). There are 13 residues in the CDR3. The V gene's germline CDR1 is SGHKS and CDR2 YYEKEE (reference sequence). The V end lost 4 bases, the J end lost 9 bases, and 14 bases lay between the germline ends. DNA for the CDR3: TGTGCCAGCAGCCAAACAGGATCAGGGCCCCAGCATTTT. This gives the protein CASSQTGSGPQHF. The full variable domain, rest sourced from reference TRBV5-5 and TRBJ1-5, is DAGVTQSPTHLIKTRGQQVTLRCSPISGHKSVSWYQQVLGQGPQFIFQYYEKEERGRGNFPDRFSARQFPNYSSELNVNALLLGDSALYLCASSQTGSGPQHFGDGTRLSIL.

V and J are TRBV29-1 and TRBJ2-1; D ambiguous. The CDR3 loop spans 14 amino acids. Trimming pared 1 base from V and 4 bases from J, leaving 11 bases between. Germline values: CDR1 SQVTM, CDR2 ANQGSEA. CDR3 sequence (DNA): TGCAGCGTTGAAGTGGGTTATCGTTACAATGAGCAGTTCTTC. Residues: CSVEVGYRYNEQFF.

The chain couples TRBV3-1 (or the pseudogene TRBV3-2) to TRBJ1-3; the match to TRBD1 covers 8 bases. The V gene end was trimmed by 1 base and the J gene end by 1 base; junction bases not matched to a gene: 12. The CDR3 is 19 amino acids. The germline CDR1 and CDR2 sequences are LGHDT and YNNKEL (reference sequence). The CDR3 loop reads CASSQGPQTGGMSGNTIYF. In DNA, the CDR3 is TGTGCCAGCAGCCAAGGGCCTCAAACAGGGGGGATGTCTGGAAACACCATATATTTT.

The chain combines TRBV4-2 with TRBJ2-3, with 7 bases aligning to TRBD2. The junction had 5 bases not matched to a gene; V was cut back by 1 base and J by 1 base. CDR3 size: 16 residues. The germline V gene encodes CDR1 LGHNA and CDR2 YNFKEQ. The CDR3 sequence: CASSQGERGRTDTQYF. The CDR3 bases are TGTGCCAGCAGCCAAGGGGAGCGGGGACGCACAGATACGCAGTATTTT.

The genes are TRBV5-1 and TRBJ1-5; 9 positions match TRBD1. Germline V lookup: CDR1 SGHRS, CDR2 YFSETQ. There are 19 residues in the CDR3. V dropped 7 bases and J dropped 3; count of bases not matched to a gene: 20. The CDR3 loop is CASANRDRELSVLNQPQHF. DNA for the CDR3: TGCGCCAGCGCGAACCGGGACAGGGAACTATCAGTCCTCAATCAGCCCCAGCATTTT.

Turning to this clone: A read error may produce the germline difference seen at one junction end. The chain carries TRBV6-5 and TRBJ1-1; D perhaps matches TRBD1 (5 bases). The CDR3 is 15 amino acids. Germline CDR1 reads MNHEY; CDR2 reads SVGAGI. The CDR3 here is CASSYYSTGDTEAFF. The DNA for the CDR3 is TGTGCCAGCAGCTACTATTCGACGGGGGATACTGAAGCTTTCTTT.

The CDR3 protein is CASSPEVGLTEAFF. CDR3 in DNA: TGTGCCAGCAGCCCGGAGGTAGGACTGACTGAAGCTTTCTTT. This chain links TRBV6-5 with TRBJ1-1; the D is unclear. Germline assignment: CDR1 MNHEY and CDR2 SVGAGI. The CDR3 runs 14 residues. The V gene lost 6 bases and the J gene lost 5 bases, with 16 bases spanning the gap.

The CDR3 loop reads CASSQVGQDLYGYTF. Here the CDR3 DNA reads TGTGCCAGCAGCCAAGTAGGGCAGGATCTCTATGGCTACACCTTC. This chain uses TRBV14 with TRBJ1-2; D is unresolved. Looked up from germline, CDR1 is SGHDN and CDR2 is FVKESK. The CDR3 length is 15 residues. Trimming left V 1 base short and J 4 bases short, with 13 bases between.

V and J are TRBV7-2 and TRBJ1-2; D not resolved. The V gene lost 1 base and the J gene lost 2 bases, with 8 bases spanning the gap. CDR1 SGHTA and CDR2 FQGNSA come from the germline V gene. The CDR3 has 14 amino acids. CDR3 nucleotides: TGTGCCAGCAGCTTAGGTTCAGTAAACTATGGCTACACCTTC. Protein product: CASSLGSVNYGYTF.

The chain has TRBV28 and TRBJ2-3; D is undetermined. The V and J ends lost 6 bases and 5 bases respectively, with 12 bases between them. The CDR3 covers 13 residues. Germline V gene data show CDR1 as MDHEN and CDR2 as SYDVKM. The CDR3 reads CASRTQGLDTQYF. CDR3 in DNA: TGTGCCAGCAGGACCCAAGGGTTAGATACGCAGTATTTT.

The chain links TRBV3-1 (or the pseudogene TRBV3-2) to TRBJ2-2; 7 bases match TRBD1. The CDR3 is 18 amino acids. The germline CDR1 and CDR2 sequences are LGHDT and YNNKEL (reference sequence). With V trimmed by 0 bases and J by 1 base, 8 bases remained unmatched. The CDR3 region has the DNA TGTGCCAGCAGCCAAGAATTTAAGGGGACAGTGAACACCGGGGAGCTGTTTTTT. Translating it yields CASSQEFKGTVNTGELFF.

CDR3 loop: CASSIRRTGELFF. CDR3 DNA sequence: TGTGCCAGCAGCATCAGACGGACCGGGGAGCTGTTTTTT. The chain uses TRBV5-6 and TRBJ2-2; D is unclear. The germline V and J ends were trimmed by 4 bases and 5 bases, with 9 bases remaining between them. The CDR3 extends over 13 amino acids. Germline V gene sequence: CDR1 SGHDT, CDR2 YYEEEE.

The CDR3 reads CATSDPRGPESPLHF. CDR3 sequence (DNA): TGTGCCACCAGTGACCCGAGGGGGCCTGAATCACCCCTCCACTTT. The chain employs TRBV24-1 and TRBJ1-6; 7 bases map to TRBD1. From germline, CDR1 is KGHDR and CDR2 SFDVKD. With V trimmed by 4 bases and J by 10 bases, 9 bases remained unmatched. CDR3 size: 15 residues.

V and J are TRBV5-1 and TRBJ2-7; D might be TRBD1 (5 bases). Trimming left V 0 bases short and J 4 bases short, with 14 bases between. The CDR3 length is 15 residues. The germline CDR1 and CDR2 sequences are SGHRS and YFSETQ. CDR3 bases: TGCGCCAGCAGCTTGGGCGCAGGGTTACCTTACGAGCAGTACGTC. It encodes CASSLGAGLPYEQYV.